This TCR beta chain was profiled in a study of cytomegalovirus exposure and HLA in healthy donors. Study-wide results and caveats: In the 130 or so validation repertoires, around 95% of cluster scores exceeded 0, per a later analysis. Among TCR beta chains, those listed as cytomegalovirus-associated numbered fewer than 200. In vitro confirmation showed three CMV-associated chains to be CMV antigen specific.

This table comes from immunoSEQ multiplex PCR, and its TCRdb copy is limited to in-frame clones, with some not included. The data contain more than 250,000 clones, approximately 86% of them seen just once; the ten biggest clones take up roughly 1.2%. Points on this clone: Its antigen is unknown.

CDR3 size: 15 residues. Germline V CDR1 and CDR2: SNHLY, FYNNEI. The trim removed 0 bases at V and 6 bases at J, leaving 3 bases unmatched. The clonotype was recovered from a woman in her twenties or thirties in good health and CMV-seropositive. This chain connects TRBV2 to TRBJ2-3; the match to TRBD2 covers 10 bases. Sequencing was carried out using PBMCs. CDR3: CASSEASGRSDTQYF. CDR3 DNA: TGTGCCAGCAGTGAAGCTAGCGGGAGGTCCGATACGCAGTATTTT.